The rows below give T cell receptor beta chains drawn from one sample of a study of T cell responses to AZD1222 COVID-19 vaccine. Assay used: immunoSEQ multiplex PCR; TCRdb lists only in-frame clones, some missing. The sample has some 150,000 clones; 82% are singletons. This sample comprised peripheral blood, obtained on day 0 of MenACWY control vaccination. The receptors here all came from an adult in good health. The CDR3 runs from the conserved cysteine through the conserved F or W. D genes are given only for firm matches. The size of a clone is reported for some rows only, either as once, few or many, or as a class for expanded clones.

v_call: TRBV9; j_call: TRBJ2-3; clone_size: -; d_call: TRBD1; cdr3_length: 15; cdr3_aa: CASSTGQGSTDTQYF; cdr3_nt: TGTGCCAGCAGCACCGGACAGGGCAGCACAGATACGCAGTATTTT
v_call: TRBV7-3; j_call: TRBJ2-5; clone_size: once; d_call: -; cdr3_length: 13; cdr3_aa: CASSRGGSETQYF; cdr3_nt: TGTGCCAGCAGCCGGGGCGGTTCAGAGACCCAGTACTTC
v_call: TRBV19; j_call: TRBJ1-3; clone_size: -; d_call: -; cdr3_length: 16; cdr3_aa: CASSITGVFSGNTIYF; cdr3_nt: TGTGCCAGTAGTATAACGGGCGTCTTCTCTGGAAACACCATATATTTT
v_call: TRBV5-1; j_call: TRBJ2-2; clone_size: once; d_call: -; cdr3_length: 14; cdr3_aa: CASSLNLNTGELFF; cdr3_nt: TGCGCCAGCAGCTTGAACTTGAACACCGGGGAGCTGTTTTTT
v_call: TRBV5-5; j_call: TRBJ1-3; clone_size: -; d_call: -; cdr3_length: 14; cdr3_aa: CASSLGDSGNTIYF; cdr3_nt: TGTGCCAGCAGCTTAGGGGACTCTGGAAACACCATATATTTT
v_call: TRBV10-2; j_call: TRBJ1-3; clone_size: few; d_call: TRBD1; cdr3_length: 16; cdr3_aa: CASSEGQVLSGNTIYF; cdr3_nt: TGCGCCAGCAGTGAGGGACAGGTCCTTTCTGGAAACACCATATATTTT
v_call: TRBV7-2; j_call: TRBJ2-1; clone_size: -; d_call: TRBD2; cdr3_length: 16; cdr3_aa: CASSPGGTSRYNEQFF; cdr3_nt: TGTGCCAGCAGCCCAGGCGGGACTAGCCGCTACAATGAGCAGTTCTTC
v_call: TRBV13; j_call: TRBJ2-7; clone_size: -; d_call: -; cdr3_length: 13; cdr3_aa: CASSSGHYYEQYF; cdr3_nt: TGTGCCAGCAGCTCCGGACATTACTACGAGCAGTACTTC
v_call: TRBV27; j_call: TRBJ1-2; clone_size: -; d_call: TRBD1; cdr3_length: 15; cdr3_aa: CASSFGTGAHYGYTF; cdr3_nt: TGTGCCAGCAGTTTTGGGACAGGGGCTCACTATGGCTACACCTTC
v_call: TRBV6-2/TRBV6-3; j_call: TRBJ1-1; clone_size: -; d_call: TRBD1; cdr3_length: 12; cdr3_aa: CASSARTGEAFF; cdr3_nt: TGTGCCAGCAGTGCACGGACAGGTGAAGCTTTCTTT
v_call: TRBV9; j_call: TRBJ1-4; clone_size: -; d_call: TRBD1; cdr3_length: 15; cdr3_aa: CASSVEGTGSDKLFF; cdr3_nt: TGTGCCAGCAGCGTAGAAGGGACAGGTTCTGACAAACTGTTTTTT
v_call: TRBV10-3; j_call: TRBJ1-5; clone_size: -; d_call: -; cdr3_length: 17; cdr3_aa: CAISELPRSYSNQPQHF; cdr3_nt: TGTGCCATCAGTGAACTCCCCAGGTCTTATAGCAATCAGCCCCAGCATTTT
v_call: TRBV3-1/TRBV3-2; j_call: TRBJ2-1; clone_size: -; d_call: TRBD2; cdr3_length: 15; cdr3_aa: CASSQDSGVWNEQFF; cdr3_nt: TGTGCCAGCAGCCAGGATAGCGGGGTATGGAATGAGCAGTTCTTC
v_call: TRBV5-1; j_call: TRBJ2-2; clone_size: -; d_call: -; cdr3_length: 14; cdr3_aa: CATRIGGAPGELFF; cdr3_nt: TGCGCCACCAGGATCGGCGGGGCCCCCGGGGAGCTGTTTTTT
v_call: TRBV28; j_call: TRBJ1-2; clone_size: -; d_call: -; cdr3_length: 14; cdr3_aa: CASSSEGRGMSYTF; cdr3_nt: TGTGCCAGCAGTTCCGAGGGGAGGGGGATGAGCTACACCTTC
v_call: TRBV6-6; j_call: TRBJ1-1; clone_size: -; d_call: -; cdr3_length: 16; cdr3_aa: CASSYHTGTRNTEAFF; cdr3_nt: TGTGCCAGCAGTTACCACACCGGGACAAGGAACACTGAAGCTTTCTTT
v_call: TRBV4-1; j_call: TRBJ1-4; clone_size: -; d_call: TRBD1; cdr3_length: 16; cdr3_aa: CASSQPTTGQGQKLFF; cdr3_nt: TGCGCCAGCAGCCAACCCACGACGGGACAGGGTCAAAAACTGTTTTTT
v_call: TRBV2; j_call: TRBJ1-5; clone_size: -; d_call: -; cdr3_length: 15; cdr3_aa: CASSSRGVSNQPQHF; cdr3_nt: TGTGCCAGCAGCTCCAGGGGAGTATCGAATCAGCCCCAGCATTTT
v_call: TRBV6-2/TRBV6-3; j_call: TRBJ1-2; clone_size: -; d_call: -; cdr3_length: 17; cdr3_aa: CASSYSDVTAANYGYTF; cdr3_nt: TGTGCCAGCAGTTACTCTGATGTGACGGCCGCTAACTATGGCTACACCTTC
v_call: TRBV23-1; j_call: TRBJ2-1; clone_size: -; d_call: -; cdr3_length: 13; cdr3_aa: CASSPNGHNEQFF; cdr3_nt: TGCGCCAGCAGTCCCAATGGCCACAATGAGCAGTTCTTC
v_call: TRBV7-9; j_call: TRBJ1-5; clone_size: -; d_call: -; cdr3_length: 12; cdr3_aa: CASSLPHQPQHF; cdr3_nt: TGTGCCAGCAGCTTACCGCATCAGCCCCAGCATTTT
v_call: TRBV28; j_call: TRBJ1-6; clone_size: -; d_call: -; cdr3_length: 15; cdr3_aa: CASSLPLVGNSPLHF; cdr3_nt: TGTGCCAGCAGTTTACCCCTGGTGGGGAATTCACCCCTCCACTTT
v_call: TRBV18; j_call: TRBJ2-5; clone_size: -; d_call: -; cdr3_length: 13; cdr3_aa: CASSPSGVETQYF; cdr3_nt: TGTGCCAGCTCACCGTCAGGTGTGGAGACCCAGTACTTC
v_call: TRBV14; j_call: TRBJ1-5; clone_size: -; d_call: -; cdr3_length: 13; cdr3_aa: CASSQGLSQPQHF; cdr3_nt: TGTGCCAGCAGCCAGGGACTGAGCCAGCCCCAGCATTTT
v_call: TRBV11-1; j_call: TRBJ1-6; clone_size: once; d_call: -; cdr3_length: 14; cdr3_aa: CASSIGQTNSPLHF; cdr3_nt: TGTGCCAGCAGCATAGGACAGACTAATTCACCCCTCCACTTT
v_call: TRBV27; j_call: TRBJ1-2; clone_size: -; d_call: TRBD1; cdr3_length: 15; cdr3_aa: CASSAGTGGGYGYTF; cdr3_nt: TGTGCCAGCAGTGCCGGGACAGGCGGAGGGTATGGCTACACCTTC
v_call: TRBV5-1; j_call: TRBJ1-3; clone_size: -; d_call: TRBD1; cdr3_length: 16; cdr3_aa: CASSPDRGRAGNTIYF; cdr3_nt: TGCGCCAGCAGCCCGGACAGGGGCAGAGCTGGAAACACCATATATTTT
v_call: TRBV5-1; j_call: TRBJ2-7; clone_size: -; d_call: TRBD1; cdr3_length: 14; cdr3_aa: CASSSGTGGDEQYF; cdr3_nt: TGCGCCAGCAGCTCCGGGACAGGGGGGGACGAGCAGTACTTC
v_call: TRBV7-9; j_call: TRBJ1-4; clone_size: -; d_call: TRBD1; cdr3_length: 14; cdr3_aa: CASSPPGQVEKLFF; cdr3_nt: TGTGCCAGCAGCCCCCCCGGACAGGTTGAAAAACTGTTTTTT
v_call: TRBV5-4; j_call: TRBJ1-6; clone_size: -; d_call: -; cdr3_length: 14; cdr3_aa: CASSADNLGSPLHF; cdr3_nt: TGTGCCAGCAGCGCCGATAATTTGGGTTCACCCCTCCACTTT